This T cell receptor beta chain came from a study of T cells in Graves' hyperthyroidism and ophthalmopathy (dated by TCRdb to between 2019 and 2020). A note on the overall study: Peripheral blood was sampled at the time of initial diagnosis, prior to any treatment. To identify TCR V-J signatures that set the groups apart, the researchers used a discovery cohort of 100 patients, made up of under 50 with Graves' ophthalmopathy and approximately 57 with stable Graves' hyperthyroidism. Whether ophthalmopathy could be predicted prospectively was tested in an independent validation cohort made up of roughly 19 hyperthyroidism patients plus 17 patients who later progressed to ophthalmopathy. For training and testing, the 80 to 100 patients in the discovery cohort were randomly divided in a 7:3 ratio. In more than 5 Graves' hyperthyroidism patients, the study also compared T-cell repertoires from thyroid tissue with T-cell repertoires from blood. After blood sampling, hyperthyroidism patients were treated with methimazole at a starting dose of 30 mg daily, and ophthalmopathy patients were treated with high-dose intravenous methylprednisolone. According to the paper, TCR Vbeta CDR3 sequencing was carried out on approximately 140 peripheral blood samples, which came from 40 to 45 ophthalmopathy, under 85 hyperthyroidism and approximately 17 progressor patients.

Hyperthyroidism patients were newly diagnosed, with disease duration under 2 months, and aged 18 to 65 years. Any patient with an uncontrolled infection, another autoimmune disease, pregnancy or lactation was excluded. Clinical symptoms, serum thyroxine and TRAb, thyroid ultrasound, and orbital computed tomography formed the basis for the diagnoses. For progressor patients, blood was drawn at the first diagnosis of hyperthyroidism, before any ophthalmopathy symptoms had appeared. Ficoll-Paque density gradient centrifugation was used to isolate PBMCs from around 10 ml of fresh peripheral blood. Patients classed as progressors first received a Graves' hyperthyroidism diagnosis and then went on to develop ophthalmopathy during follow-up. Total RNA was extracted with Trizol reagent, and quality was checked on an Agilent 2100 Bioanalyzer. V and J are trimmed by 4 bases and 6 bases, and the gene matches miss 1 base of the junction. Spanning cysteine to phenylalanine, the CDR3 consists of 13 amino acids. Kept here is only the CDR3 DNA, which spans 39 bases and is read in frame from base 1. CDR1 and CDR2, per the germline V gene (reference sequence), are SGHAT and FQDESV.

TCR beta CDR3 regions were amplified from RNA transcripts. The TCR CDR3 was subjected to a first round of RT-PCR using the HTBI primer set and the Qiagen OneStep RT-PCR kit. Libraries were constructed in a second round of multiplex PCR, after which size selection and purification were performed. Libraries were sequenced paired-end with 100 bp reads on an Illumina HiSeq2000. The paper's data handling went like this. SOAPnuke was used to process the raw data, with reads discarded if the reads contained adapters or uncalled bases, had a mean Phred below 15, or lacked an exact constant-primer or identifier match. High-quality paired reads were merged with COPE v1.2.5, and unique nucleotide sequences were defined as clonotypes. MiTCR v1.1 was used to align the clonotypes against IMGT TRBV, TRBD and TRBJ reference segments. The analysis was restricted to V-J combinations with a frequency above 0.0001, which together covered 99.2% of the repertoires. A TCS score was defined as the ratio of F50 (clonal expansion) to E x V (chaos), with BLOSUM62-based TCRdist applied between CDR3 peptides within each V-J. Welch's t-statistics and random forest reduced some 510 V-J features to about 12, which were used in a naive Bayes classifier (R e1071). The raw public reads went through TCRdb reprocessing: fastp at Q25, MiXCR clone calling, in-frame beta chains kept. Each CDR3 protein appears once, grouped with its most common genes and DNA. The V and J calls were determined by TCRdb, not by the authors. The sample table holds over 200,000 distinct CDR3 sequences, of which about 15% were seen once. The top ten constitute about 14% of the sample.

This clonotype has at least ten counts. Which antigen it targets is not known. Base qualities are not recorded, but no much larger clone differs from it by a single base. What the research found in general, with its limitations: Most expanded thyroid clonotypes (frequency above 0.001) were also found in blood, which suggests that blood repertoires may mirror thyroid immune responses. During validation, the model predicted progression to ophthalmopathy a median of about 6.5 months ahead of onset, with 70.59% sensitivity and about 72% specificity. Sample size was not statistically predetermined, and blinding of investigators to group allocation was not performed. In cross-validation, a model built on a 13 V-J signature told ophthalmopathy apart from stable hyperthyroidism with under 90% sensitivity and roughly 82% specificity, and in testing the same model reached 80%/75%.

This chain joins TRBV11-1 to TRBJ2-2, and 8 bases in between align with TRBD2. Specimen: blood. This clonotype was sampled from a woman aged 40 to 49 with Graves' hyperthyroidism that later progressed to Graves' ophthalmopathy. For the CDR3, the sequence is CASSWGLAGELFF. The DNA reads TGTGCCAGCAGCTGGGGACTAGCCGGGGAGCTGTTTTTT.